This TCR beta chain was retrieved from a study of blood T cell repertoires in COVID-19. This clone has only one observation. CDR3 size: 15 residues. The germline V and J ends were trimmed by 4 bases and 2 bases, with 12 bases remaining between them. Germline CDR1 and CDR2: MNHNY and SVGAGI (reference sequence). Original data processing: How many nucleated cells were present was estimated from reference gene primer amplification. Profiling relied on immunoSEQ multiplex PCR, and the TCRdb table lists in-frame clones only, not all of them. The V and J calls and the clone size are those of that table, but D and trimming were determined from the DNA. This table has around 100,000 clones, about 90% appearing once.

This TCR derives from a human donor in a cohort sampled during active COVID-19. V and J are TRBV6-6 and TRBJ1-3; a possible D gene is TRBD1 (6 bases). Sequencing was done on a sample of peripheral blood. DNA for the CDR3: TGTGCCAGCAGTTCCCGGGACAACACTGGAAACACCATATATTTT. Translation gives CASSSRDNTGNTIYF.